These T cell receptor beta chains were read from a single sample in a study of identical twins. TCRdb re-called the 5' RACE reads with MiXCR, one entry per CDR3 protein. The data contain fewer than 650,000 distinct CDR3 sequences, 7.1% of them singletons. This sample also belongs to another study, concerning yellow fever vaccine responses in identical twins.

Sequences were obtained from PBMCs. Receptors originate from a woman under 30 in good health. Both conserved end residues are part of each CDR3. The D gene is left open where the match is weak. Clone size is stated in some rows and not others, as once, few, many or a class when expanded.

>many|TRBJ2-3|.|TRBV20-1
TGCAGTGCTAGAGACAGGGACACTAGCACAGATACGCAGTATTTT
CSARDRDTSTDTQYF
>.|TRBJ2-6|.|TRBV12-3/TRBV12-4
TGTGCCAGCAGTTTAAGGGCAGAGGCTTCTGGGGCCAACGTCCTGACTTTC
CASSLRAEASGANVLTF
>few|TRBJ2-5|.|TRBV6-5
TGTGCCAGCAGTTACGGTGTGGGACGGGAGACCCAGTACTTC
CASSYGVGRETQYF
>many|TRBJ2-1|TRBD2|TRBV6-1
TGTGCCATCAGTGAAGGAGGGGGACTAGGTTCCTACAATGAGCAGTTCTTC
CAISEGGGLGSYNEQFF
>few|TRBJ2-1|TRBD2|TRBV5-1
TGCGCCAGCAGCTTGGAACTAGCGGGCGGATTATACAATGAGCAGTTCTTC
CASSLELAGGLYNEQFF
>many|TRBJ2-2|.|TRBV5-1
TGCGCCAGTCGGCTCGGGACACACACCGGGGAGCTGTTTTTT
CASRLGTHTGELFF
>few|TRBJ2-1|.|TRBV5-6
TGTGCCAGCAGCAAAGGACGAGCCAATGAGCAGTTCTTC
CASSKGRANEQFF
>many|TRBJ2-2|.|TRBV27
TGTGCCAGCAGTTTAGGGCGGGACACCGGGGAGCTGTTTTTT
CASSLGRDTGELFF
>many|TRBJ2-1|.|TRBV5-5
TGTGCCAGCAGCTCCCTGGGTTTCAATGAGCAGTTCTTC
CASSSLGFNEQFF
>.|TRBJ2-3|.|TRBV10-3
TGTGCCATCAGTGCACGGGGACATACAGCCGCCGCAGATACGCAGTATTTT
CAISARGHTAAADTQYF
>many|TRBJ2-3|.|TRBV7-9
TGTGCCAGCGCGTGGGGGAGTATGACAGATACGCAGTATTTT
CASAWGSMTDTQYF
>.|TRBJ2-2|TRBD2|TRBV20-1
TGCAGTGCTAGAGCCGTAGCGGGGGGGAGGTGGACCGGGGAGCTGTTTTTT
CSARAVAGGRWTGELFF
>.|TRBJ2-1|TRBD2|TRBV18
TGTGCCAGCTCACCGGCCGGGACTAGCGGCAATGAGCAGTTCTTC
CASSPAGTSGNEQFF
>.|TRBJ2-2|.|TRBV18
TGTGCCAGCTCAACACGAACCGGCGGGATAGTGGGCACCGGGGAGCTGTTTTTT
CASSTRTGGIVGTGELFF
>few|TRBJ2-2|TRBD2|TRBV2
TGTGCCAGCAGACGCCTAGCGGGGAGGGCGAACACCGGGGAGCTGTTTTTT
CASRRLAGRANTGELFF
>.|TRBJ1-1|.|TRBV5-1
TGCGCCAGCAGCTTAATCTACGGGGGGGCCGGTGCGAACACTGAAGCTTTCTTT
CASSLIYGGAGANTEAFF
>.|TRBJ2-1|.|TRBV11-2
TGTGCCAGCGGATCACCCGTCAGGGGAGCCTACAATGAGCAGTTCTTC
CASGSPVRGAYNEQFF
>.|TRBJ2-2|TRBD1|TRBV11-3
TGTGCCAGCAGCTTTAGTTCCCTTTTACAGGGGTCTGCGGAGATAACCGGGGAGCTGTTTTTT
CASSFSSLLQGSAEITGELFF
>.|TRBJ2-1|.|TRBV12-3/TRBV12-4
TGTGCCAGCAGTTTAGAAGTAGTAGCCTACAATGAGCAGTTCTTC
CASSLEVVAYNEQFF
>.|TRBJ2-7|.|TRBV6-5
TGTGCCAGCAGTTACGCTCTGGGGAATGACGAGCAGTACTTC
CASSYALGNDEQYF
>.|TRBJ2-6|.|TRBV24-1
TGTGCCACCAGTGGTCGGGAGTCACAGGGGGCCAACGTCCTGACTTTC
CATSGRESQGANVLTF
>.|TRBJ2-2|TRBD2|TRBV25-1
TGTGCCAGCAGTGAATATCTAGCGGGGGAGCGCACCGGGGAGCTGTTTTTT
CASSEYLAGERTGELFF
>many|TRBJ2-3|TRBD2|TRBV12-3/TRBV12-4
TGTGCCAGCAGTCCTAGGACTAGCGGGACGGGAGATACGCAGTATTTT
CASSPRTSGTGDTQYF
>many|TRBJ1-5|TRBD1|TRBV6-1
TGTGCCAGCAGTCGTGGGACAGGAGGAAACAATCAGCCCCAGCATTTT
CASSRGTGGNNQPQHF
>many|TRBJ1-2|.|TRBV7-9
TGTGCCACCGGGTCAGGCGCCGGTTTTAACTATGGCTACACCTTC
CATGSGAGFNYGYTF
>many|TRBJ2-1|TRBD2|TRBV29-1
TGCAGCGTTGAGCCAAGCGGGAGAAAGGGTGAGCAGTTCTTC
CSVEPSGRKGEQFF
>few|TRBJ2-1|TRBD2|TRBV3-1
TGTGCCAGCAGCCCGACTAGCGGGGTGAATGAGCAGTTCTTC
CASSPTSGVNEQFF
>many|TRBJ2-1|TRBD2|TRBV7-2
TGTGCCAGCAGCTTAGCGCTAACTAGCGGGGGGCCCCTACACTACAATGAGCAGTTCTTC
CASSLALTSGGPLHYNEQFF
>few|TRBJ2-7|.|TRBV9
TGTGCCAGCAGCGTAGCAGGGATGGGATACGAGCAGTACTTC
CASSVAGMGYEQYF
>many|TRBJ1-5|.|TRBV28
TGTGCCAGCAGTTTTGGGCAGGGTACACAGCCCCAGCATTTT
CASSFGQGTQPQHF
>many|TRBJ2-1|TRBD2|TRBV10-3
TGTGCCATCAGCCCAGACCACGGGACTAGGGCCAATGAGCAGTTCTTC
CAISPDHGTRANEQFF
>many|TRBJ1-4|.|TRBV27
TGTGCCAGCAGTTTCTTACGTTACCGGAATGAAAAACTGTTTTTT
CASSFLRYRNEKLFF
>few|TRBJ2-1|.|TRBV7-3
TGTGCCAGCAGCCCCGTTGGGGGGGAGCAGTTCTTC
CASSPVGGEQFF
>few|TRBJ2-7|.|TRBV5-1
TGCGCCAGCAGCTTGGAAGCTAGGATGACCTACGAGCAGTACTTC
CASSLEARMTYEQYF
>few|TRBJ1-2|.|TRBV6-1
TGTGCCAGCACCGGGCCCCTTGGAGCCCACACCTTC
CASTGPLGAHTF
>.|TRBJ2-3|.|TRBV6-1
TGTGCCAGCAGATCCGTCCGAGCCCGGGGGAATCCAGATACGCAGTATTTT
CASRSVRARGNPDTQYF
>many|TRBJ2-1|.|TRBV15
TGTGCCACCAGCAGAGATAGGGACCCCCACAATGAGCAGTTCTTC
CATSRDRDPHNEQFF
>many|TRBJ2-1|.|TRBV6-4
TGTGCCAGCAGTGAGAAACAAAACAATGAGCAGTTCTTC
CASSEKQNNEQFF